These 9 T cell receptor beta chains came from one sample sequenced in a study of T-cell reconstitution after alpha-beta-depleted transplantation in children. Preparing the TCRbeta library involved the use of unique molecular identifiers. Each CDR3 protein is one row after TCRdb ran MiXCR on the PCR reads. The sample records about 200,000 distinct CDR3 sequences, around 5.9% being singletons. The sequences come from PBMCs, collected before TCRalphabeta/CD19-depleted stem cell transplant. The source is a girl less than two years old with combined immunodeficiency, due to receive a stem cell transplant.

This clonotype has ten or more counts. The chain combines TRBV9 with TRBJ2-3, with D hard to call. The CDR3 loop spans 16 amino acids. V lost 0 bases and J 6 bases, leaving 17 bases between the germline ends. Germline values: CDR1 SGDLS, CDR2 YYNGEE. CDR3 protein: CASSVELSHSLDTQYF. CDR3 nucleotide sequence: TGTGCCAGCAGCGTAGAGTTGTCCCACTCCCTTGATACGCAGTATTTT. Together with reference TRBV9 and TRBJ2-3, the CDR3 gives the full variable domain: DSGVTQTPKHLITATGQRVTLRCSPRSGDLSVYWYQQSLDQGLQFLIQYYNGEERAKGNILERFSAQQFPDLHSELNLSSLELGDSALYFCASSVELSHSLDTQYFGPGTRLTVL.

The sample holds many counts of this clonotype. The J gene is TRBJ2-1, the V gene TRBV29-1; the D is unclear. The germline V gene encodes CDR1 SQVTM and CDR2 ANQGSEA. The CDR3 covers 13 residues. Trimming left V 6 bases short and J 8 bases short, with 17 bases between. Written as DNA, the CDR3 is TGCAGCGTCCCCTCACAGTTAAGGGATGAGCAGTTCTTC. This gives the protein CSVPSQLRDEQFF.

Many counts were recorded for this clonotype. The V and J genes are TRBV20-1 and TRBJ2-3; D gene uncertain. This CDR3 is built from 12 residues. CDR1 DFQATT and CDR2 SNEGSKA come from the germline V gene (reference sequence). Between the trimmed V and J ends, which lost 6 bases and 6 bases, there was a span of 13 bases. The CDR3 protein is CSADLLQDTQYF. The CDR3, as DNA: TGCAGTGCCGACTTACTTCAGGATACGCAGTATTTT.

This clonotype was seen repeatedly, ten times or more. The chain uses TRBV4-1 and TRBJ2-1, with D perhaps TRBD2 (5 bases). Per germline, CDR1 MGHRA and CDR2 YSYEKL. The CDR3 runs to 15 residues. Trimming stripped 6 bases from V and 2 bases from J, with 14 bases between. For the CDR3, the DNA is TGCGCCAGCAGTGACGAGCGGAAAGCCTACAATGAGCAGTTCTTC. Its protein is CASSDERKAYNEQFF.

This clonotype was picked up many times. V usage is TRBV3-1 and J usage is TRBJ2-7; the D is unclear. CDR1 and CDR2 from the germline V gene are LGHDT and YNNKEL (reference sequence). The CDR3 covers 14 residues. V was pared by 0 bases and J by 3 bases, with 9 bases between. CDR3: CASSQDDGFYEQYF. Written as DNA, the CDR3 is TGTGCCAGCAGCCAAGATGATGGATTCTACGAGCAGTACTTC.

This clonotype was counted at least ten times. CDR3 in DNA: TGTGCCAGCAGTTTCCTCACTAGCGCCTACAATGAGCAGTTCTTC. It encodes CASSFLTSAYNEQFF. This chain joins TRBV12-3 or TRBV12-4 and TRBJ2-1, with TRBD2 matching 7 bases. J lost 2 bases, V lost 3 bases, and 4 bases had no gene match. The CDR3 contains 15 residues.

This clonotype was found many times. This sequence joins TRBV28 and TRBJ1-2, with D possibly being TRBD1 (5 bases). Trimming shortened V by 6 bases and J by 2 bases, and 7 bases separated the two germline ends. From germline, CDR1 is MDHEN and CDR2 SYDVKM. CDR3 length: 12 residues. The CDR3 loop reads CASSRTNYGYTF. The CDR3 nucleotides read TGTGCCAGCAGCCGGACAAACTATGGCTACACCTTC.

Many counts were recorded for this clonotype. The chain employs TRBV11-2 and TRBJ2-5; D not resolved. V was clipped by 2 bases and J by 5 bases, with 12 bases between them. Germline CDR1 is SGHAT and CDR2 is FQNNGV. There are 14 residues in the CDR3. The DNA for the CDR3 is TGTGCCAGCAGCTTAAACGTTGGGTGGGAGACCCAGTACTTC. This codes for CASSLNVGWETQYF.

This clonotype was observed many times. V usage is TRBV29-1 and J usage is TRBJ2-2; D is unclear. Trimming left V 6 bases short and J 2 bases short, with 7 bases between. The CDR3 is made up of 12 amino acids. The V gene's germline CDR1 is SQVTM and CDR2 ANQGSEA. CDR3 protein: CSVTINTGELFF. As DNA, the CDR3 is TGCAGCGTCACGATTAACACCGGGGAGCTGTTTTTT.